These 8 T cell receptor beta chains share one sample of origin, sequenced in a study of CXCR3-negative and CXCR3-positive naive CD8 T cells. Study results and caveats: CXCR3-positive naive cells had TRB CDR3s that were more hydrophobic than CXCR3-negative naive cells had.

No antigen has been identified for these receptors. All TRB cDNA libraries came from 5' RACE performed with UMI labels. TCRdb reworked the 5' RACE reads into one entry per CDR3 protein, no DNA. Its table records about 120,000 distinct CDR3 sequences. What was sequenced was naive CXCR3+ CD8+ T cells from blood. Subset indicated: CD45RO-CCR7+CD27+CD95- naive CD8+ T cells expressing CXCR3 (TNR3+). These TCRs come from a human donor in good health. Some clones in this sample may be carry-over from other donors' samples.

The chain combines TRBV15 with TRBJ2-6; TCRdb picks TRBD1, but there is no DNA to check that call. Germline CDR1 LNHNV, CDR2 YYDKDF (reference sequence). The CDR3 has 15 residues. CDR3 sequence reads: CATSTDREGANVLTF.

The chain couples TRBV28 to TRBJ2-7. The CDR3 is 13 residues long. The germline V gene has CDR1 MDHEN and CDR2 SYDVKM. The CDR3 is CASQDRGSYEQYF.

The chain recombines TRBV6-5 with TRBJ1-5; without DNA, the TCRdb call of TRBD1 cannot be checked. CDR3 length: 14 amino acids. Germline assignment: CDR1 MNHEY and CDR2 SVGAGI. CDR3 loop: CATAGGGSNQPQHF.

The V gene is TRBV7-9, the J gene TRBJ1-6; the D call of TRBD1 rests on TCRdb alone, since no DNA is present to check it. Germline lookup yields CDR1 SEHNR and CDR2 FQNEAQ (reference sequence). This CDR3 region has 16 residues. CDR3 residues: CASSYPQGSYNSPLHF.

The CDR3 sequence is CSARDRGLAGGLETQYF. This sequence joins TRBV20-1 and TRBJ2-5; TCRdb designates TRBD2, a call that cannot be tested without DNA. Germline CDR1 reads DFQATT; CDR2 reads SNEGSKA (reference sequence). This CDR3 is 17 amino acids long.

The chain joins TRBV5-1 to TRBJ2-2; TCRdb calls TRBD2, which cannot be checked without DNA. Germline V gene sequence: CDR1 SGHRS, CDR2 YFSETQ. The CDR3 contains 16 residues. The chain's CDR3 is CASSLSGTPGTGELFF.

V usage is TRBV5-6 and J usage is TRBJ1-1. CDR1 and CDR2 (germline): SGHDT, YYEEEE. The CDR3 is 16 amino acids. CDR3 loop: CASSLGTVHMNTEAFF.

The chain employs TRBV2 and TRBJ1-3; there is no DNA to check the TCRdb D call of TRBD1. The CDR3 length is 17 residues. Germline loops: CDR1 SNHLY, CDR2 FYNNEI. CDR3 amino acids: CASSEPGQSASGNTIYF.